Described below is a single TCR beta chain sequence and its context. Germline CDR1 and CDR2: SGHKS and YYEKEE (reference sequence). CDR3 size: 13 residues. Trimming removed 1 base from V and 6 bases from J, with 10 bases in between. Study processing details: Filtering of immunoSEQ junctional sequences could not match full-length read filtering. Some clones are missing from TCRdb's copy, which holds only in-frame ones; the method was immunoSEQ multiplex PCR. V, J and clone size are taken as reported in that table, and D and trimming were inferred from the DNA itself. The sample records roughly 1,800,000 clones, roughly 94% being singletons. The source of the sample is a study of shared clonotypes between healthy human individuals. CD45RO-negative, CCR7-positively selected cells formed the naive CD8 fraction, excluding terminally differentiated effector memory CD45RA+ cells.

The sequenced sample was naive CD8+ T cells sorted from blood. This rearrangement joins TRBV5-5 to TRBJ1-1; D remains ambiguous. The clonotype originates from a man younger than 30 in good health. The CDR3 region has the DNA TGTGCCAGCAGCTTGCTGGGAAACCCTGAAGCTTTCTTT. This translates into CASSLLGNPEAFF.